Listed below are T cell receptor beta chains from one sample, sequenced in a study of blood T cell repertoires in COVID-19. Clones were read by immunoSEQ multiplex PCR, and TCRdb kept only the in-frame ones, dropping some. The profile covers fewer than 350,000 clones, with roughly nine tenths appearing a single time and approximately 12% taken by the ten largest. The sequenced sample was peripheral blood. All receptors come from a woman in her thirties with COVID-19, enrolled during active disease. CDR3s include the opening cysteine and the closing phenylalanine or tryptophan. D genes are given only for firm matches. Not every row has a clone size; where given, it reads once, few, many or a size class.

j_gene,len,d_gene,v_gene,abundance,CDR3aa,CDR3nt
TRBJ2-1,12,.,TRBV2,.,CATTEDYNEQFF,TGTGCCACAACCGAGGACTACAATGAGCAGTTCTTC
TRBJ1-2,14,TRBD1,TRBV24-1,once,CAYRAQGAPVGYTF,TGTGCCTACAGGGCGCAGGGGGCGCCCGTTGGCTACACCTTC
TRBJ2-7,13,TRBD2,TRBV6-5,once,CASLRGGFYEQYF,TGTGCCAGCCTGCGGGGGGGTTTCTACGAGCAGTACTTC
TRBJ1-1,12,.,TRBV19,.,CASSIGLSEAFF,TGTGCCAGTAGTATTGGCCTGTCTGAAGCTTTCTTT
TRBJ2-3,17,TRBD2,TRBV5-1,.,CASSLDPDLAGGYTQYF,TGCGCCAGCAGCTTGGACCCCGATCTAGCGGGGGGTTATACGCAGTATTTT
TRBJ2-3,15,.,TRBV19,.,CASSISGSGWDTQYF,TGTGCCAGTAGTATTAGTGGTAGCGGCTGGGATACGCAGTATTTT
TRBJ2-1,17,TRBD2,TRBV5-6,once,CASSLGLERGPYNEQFF,TGTGCCAGCAGCTTGGGGTTAGAGCGGGGGCCCTACAATGAGCAGTTCTTC
TRBJ2-5,13,TRBD1,TRBV13,.,CASSLDREETQYF,TGTGCCAGCAGCTTGGACAGGGAAGAGACCCAGTACTTC
TRBJ1-2,12,TRBD1,TRBV18,.,CASSLDREGYTF,TGTGCCAGCTCACTTGACAGGGAAGGCTACACCTTC
TRBJ1-3,16,.,TRBV21-1,.,CASSASLKEVGNTIYF,TGTGCCAGCAGCGCCAGCCTGAAGGAGGTCGGGAACACCATATATTTT
TRBJ1-5,15,.,TRBV2,.,CASRGHPISNQPQHF,TGTGCCAGCCGCGGACATCCAATTAGCAATCAGCCCCAGCATTTT
TRBJ1-2,16,.,TRBV2,.,CASSEVGTRFLRGYTF,TGTGCCAGCAGTGAAGTGGGCACACGCTTCCTCAGAGGCTACACCTTC
TRBJ1-4,14,.,TRBV4-1,.,CASSLTMGGAPLFF,TGCGCCAGCAGCCTAACAATGGGGGGGGCCCCACTGTTTTTT
TRBJ2-2,15,.,TRBV5-4,.,CAITEGGPGTGELFF,TGTGCCATAACGGAGGGGGGGCCGGGGACCGGGGAGCTGTTTTTT
TRBJ2-2,15,TRBD2,TRBV6-4,.,CASSLTSGNTGELFF,TGTGCCAGCAGTCTGACTAGCGGGAACACCGGGGAGCTGTTTTTT
TRBJ2-1,15,TRBD2,TRBV10-2,.,CASRISGGVGNEQFF,TGCGCCAGCAGGATTAGCGGGGGCGTGGGCAATGAGCAGTTCTTC
TRBJ2-4,18,TRBD2,TRBV6-1,once,CASSGLAGGRNGKNIQYF,TGTGCCAGCAGTGGACTAGCGGGGGGGCGGAATGGCAAAAACATTCAGTACTTC
TRBJ1-6,12,.,TRBV12-3/TRBV12-4,many,CASRLRESPLHF,TGTGCCAGCAGACTACGGGAGTCACCCCTCCACTTT
TRBJ2-3,14,TRBD1,TRBV18,.,CASSPKQGADTQYF,TGTGCCAGCTCACCGAAGCAGGGGGCAGATACGCAGTATTTT
TRBJ2-3,14,.,TRBV18,.,CASSPPVRTDTQYF,TGTGCCAGCTCACCACCGGTCAGAACAGATACGCAGTATTTT
TRBJ1-4,15,.,TRBV29-1,once,CSVSKRSREGEKLFF,TGCAGCGTTTCCAAACGTTCCAGGGAAGGCGAAAAACTGTTTTTT
TRBJ2-1,13,.,TRBV6-1,.,CASSELSYNEQFF,TGTGCCAGCAGTGAATTGAGTTACAATGAGCAGTTCTTC